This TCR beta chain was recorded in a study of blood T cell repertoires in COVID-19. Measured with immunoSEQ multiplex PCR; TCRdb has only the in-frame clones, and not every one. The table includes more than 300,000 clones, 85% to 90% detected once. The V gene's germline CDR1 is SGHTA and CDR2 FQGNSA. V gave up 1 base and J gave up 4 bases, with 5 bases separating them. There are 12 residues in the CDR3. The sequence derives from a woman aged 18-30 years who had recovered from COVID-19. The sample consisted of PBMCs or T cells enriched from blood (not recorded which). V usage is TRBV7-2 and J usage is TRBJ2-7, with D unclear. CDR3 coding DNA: TGTGCCAGCAGCTTAGGACAATACGAGCAGTACTTC. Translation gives CASSLGQYEQYF.